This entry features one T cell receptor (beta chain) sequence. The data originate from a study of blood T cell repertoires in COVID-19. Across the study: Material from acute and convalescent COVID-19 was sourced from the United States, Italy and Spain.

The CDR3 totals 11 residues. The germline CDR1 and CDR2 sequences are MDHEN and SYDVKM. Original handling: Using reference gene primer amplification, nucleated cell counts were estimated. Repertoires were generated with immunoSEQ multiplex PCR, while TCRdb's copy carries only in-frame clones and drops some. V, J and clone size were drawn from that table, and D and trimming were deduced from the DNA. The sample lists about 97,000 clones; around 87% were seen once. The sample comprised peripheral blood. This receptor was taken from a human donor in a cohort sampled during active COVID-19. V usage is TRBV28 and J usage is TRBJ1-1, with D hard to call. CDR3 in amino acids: CVSRISTEAFF. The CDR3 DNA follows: TGTGTCTCCAGAATAAGCACTGAAGCTTTCTTT.